This is a list of T cell receptor beta chains from one sample in a study of cytomegalovirus exposure and HLA in healthy donors. The method was immunoSEQ multiplex PCR; TCRdb's version includes in-frame clones alone and lacks a portion of them. The table includes about 120,000 clones, over 65% detected once. Specimen: PBMCs. The source of these receptors is a young man in good health and CMV-seronegative. Each CDR3 is given with its conserved first and last residue. Each record gives: CDR3 DNA, CDR3 protein, clone size, D gene, J gene, V gene. D genes are given only for firm matches. Part of the rows lack a size; the others show once, few, many or a class for expanded clones.

CDR3nt: TGTGCCAGCAGCTTAGACGGGTTGGCAGGGAAAGCTTTCTTT
CDR3aa: CASSLDGLAGKAFF
abundance: .
d_gene: .
j_gene: TRBJ1-1
v_gene: TRBV11-2

CDR3nt: TGTGCCAGCAGTGAGGGGAGGGGAACTAATGAAAAACTGTTTTTT
CDR3aa: CASSEGRGTNEKLFF
abundance: .
d_gene: .
j_gene: TRBJ1-4
v_gene: TRBV25-1

CDR3nt: TGTGCCAGCAATGAAAGGAGTTTCACTGAAGCTTTCTTT
CDR3aa: CASNERSFTEAFF
abundance: .
d_gene: .
j_gene: TRBJ1-1
v_gene: TRBV6-5

CDR3nt: TGTGCCAGCAGCTTACAGGGACAGAGTACCAATGAGCAGTTCTTC
CDR3aa: CASSLQGQSTNEQFF
abundance: .
d_gene: TRBD1
j_gene: TRBJ2-1
v_gene: TRBV7-2

CDR3nt: TGCGCCAGCAGCTTGGCTACTGCCACAGATACGCAGTATTTT
CDR3aa: CASSLATATDTQYF
abundance: .
d_gene: .
j_gene: TRBJ2-3
v_gene: TRBV5-1

CDR3nt: TGTGCCAGCAGCCACAGGGGAACCGGGGAGCTGTTTTTT
CDR3aa: CASSHRGTGELFF
abundance: .
d_gene: TRBD1
j_gene: TRBJ2-2
v_gene: TRBV27

CDR3nt: TGTGCCAGCAGGCCCTCGGGGGGCTACGAGCAGTACTTC
CDR3aa: CASRPSGGYEQYF
abundance: .
d_gene: TRBD2
j_gene: TRBJ2-7
v_gene: TRBV7-9

CDR3nt: TGTGCCAGTACCCACTGGCAGGGGATGTCGGTAGATGGCTACACCTTC
CDR3aa: CASTHWQGMSVDGYTF
abundance: .
d_gene: .
j_gene: TRBJ1-2
v_gene: TRBV19

CDR3nt: TGCGCCAGCAGCTTGAGGGGGGGACTTATGAACACTGAAGCTTTCTTT
CDR3aa: CASSLRGGLMNTEAFF
abundance: .
d_gene: .
j_gene: TRBJ1-1
v_gene: TRBV5-1

CDR3nt: TGTGCCAGCAGTTTGGAAGGCGGCAACTCCTACGAGCAGTACTTC
CDR3aa: CASSLEGGNSYEQYF
abundance: .
d_gene: .
j_gene: TRBJ2-7
v_gene: TRBV27

CDR3nt: TGTGCCAGCAGCTTAGTGGGGACTGTCTACGAGCAGTACTTC
CDR3aa: CASSLVGTVYEQYF
abundance: .
d_gene: .
j_gene: TRBJ2-7
v_gene: TRBV11-2

CDR3nt: TGTGCCAGTAGTACACAGGGCATGTATAGCAATCAGCCCCAGCATTTT
CDR3aa: CASSTQGMYSNQPQHF
abundance: .
d_gene: .
j_gene: TRBJ1-5
v_gene: TRBV19

CDR3nt: TGTGCCAGCAGCTCTCAGGCCCTGGGAGGTGAAGCTTTCTTT
CDR3aa: CASSSQALGGEAFF
abundance: few
d_gene: .
j_gene: TRBJ1-1
v_gene: TRBV7-2

CDR3nt: TGTGCCAGCAGCTTAGGGCGGTTAAACACTGAAGCTTTCTTT
CDR3aa: CASSLGRLNTEAFF
abundance: .
d_gene: .
j_gene: TRBJ1-1
v_gene: TRBV11-3

CDR3nt: TGTGCCAGCAGTACAGGGAACGAGCAGTTCTTC
CDR3aa: CASSTGNEQFF
abundance: once
d_gene: .
j_gene: TRBJ2-1
v_gene: TRBV6-5

CDR3nt: TGTGCCACCAGCGTTTGCTTTAGCGGGCGCTCCTACGAGCAGTACTTC
CDR3aa: CATSVCFSGRSYEQYF
abundance: .
d_gene: TRBD2
j_gene: TRBJ2-7
v_gene: TRBV15

CDR3nt: TGCGCCAGCAGCCAAGATGGCGGGTTCTCCTACAATGAGCAGTTCTTC
CDR3aa: CASSQDGGFSYNEQFF
abundance: .
d_gene: .
j_gene: TRBJ2-1
v_gene: TRBV4-3

CDR3nt: TGCGCCAGCAGTCTTACAGGGGTCAACAATGAGCAGTTCTTC
CDR3aa: CASSLTGVNNEQFF
abundance: .
d_gene: TRBD1
j_gene: TRBJ2-1
v_gene: TRBV5-1

CDR3nt: TGTGCCCCACCCGGTGGAGGCAAGAACACTGAAGCTTTCTTT
CDR3aa: CAPPGGGKNTEAFF
abundance: .
d_gene: .
j_gene: TRBJ1-1
v_gene: TRBV12-5

CDR3nt: TGTGCCAGCAGGGGGAACAGGGGGATTAGCTATGGCTACACCTTC
CDR3aa: CASRGNRGISYGYTF
abundance: .
d_gene: TRBD1
j_gene: TRBJ1-2
v_gene: TRBV27

CDR3nt: TGTGCCAGCAGCCTTCCGACTAGCGGGGGCCTAAACAATGAGCAGTTCTTC
CDR3aa: CASSLPTSGGLNNEQFF
abundance: .
d_gene: TRBD2
j_gene: TRBJ2-1
v_gene: TRBV7-6

CDR3nt: TGCAGCGTTGGGGGGCCCTACGAGCAGTACTTC
CDR3aa: CSVGGPYEQYF
abundance: .
d_gene: .
j_gene: TRBJ2-7
v_gene: TRBV29-1

CDR3nt: TGCAGCGTTGAAGATCCAGTCCGGGGGGGGACTGAAGCTTTCTTT
CDR3aa: CSVEDPVRGGTEAFF
abundance: .
d_gene: .
j_gene: TRBJ1-1
v_gene: TRBV29-1

CDR3nt: TGTGCCAGCAGCAACATAGGGGGGGCAGTAAATGAAAAACTGTTTTTT
CDR3aa: CASSNIGGAVNEKLFF
abundance: .
d_gene: .
j_gene: TRBJ1-4
v_gene: TRBV7-2

CDR3nt: TGCGCCAGCAGCTTGGAGTACTTGGCTGAAGCTTTCTTT
CDR3aa: CASSLEYLAEAFF
abundance: .
d_gene: .
j_gene: TRBJ1-1
v_gene: TRBV5-1

CDR3nt: TGTGCCAGCAGCGTAGGGGTGGGGAGCGGATGGAGCACAGATACGCAGTATTTT
CDR3aa: CASSVGVGSGWSTDTQYF
abundance: .
d_gene: .
j_gene: TRBJ2-3
v_gene: TRBV9

CDR3nt: TGCAGCGTTGACAAGGACAGGGCTGGAAACACCATATATTTT
CDR3aa: CSVDKDRAGNTIYF
abundance: .
d_gene: TRBD1
j_gene: TRBJ1-3
v_gene: TRBV29-1

CDR3nt: TGTGCCAGCAGTGAAGCCCTCCGGCTGTTTTTT
CDR3aa: CASSEALRLFF
abundance: few
d_gene: .
j_gene: TRBJ1-4
v_gene: TRBV6-1

CDR3nt: TGTGCCAGCAGTGAACCGGGCAGGGGATTCACCTTC
CDR3aa: CASSEPGRGFTF
abundance: .
d_gene: .
j_gene: TRBJ1-2
v_gene: TRBV6-5

CDR3nt: TGTGCCAGATTGACCAACAGGGATAATTCACCCCTCCACTTT
CDR3aa: CARLTNRDNSPLHF
abundance: few
d_gene: .
j_gene: TRBJ1-6
v_gene: TRBV7-3

CDR3nt: TGCGCCAGCAGCCAGGGGACAGTCCCACAAGAGACCCAGTACTTC
CDR3aa: CASSQGTVPQETQYF
abundance: .
d_gene: TRBD1
j_gene: TRBJ2-5
v_gene: TRBV4-1

CDR3nt: TGTGCCAGCAGCCTATGGGACAGGGGAAGGGACGAGCAGTACTTC
CDR3aa: CASSLWDRGRDEQYF
abundance: .
d_gene: TRBD1
j_gene: TRBJ2-7
v_gene: TRBV11-2

CDR3nt: TGTGCCAGTAGTCCAGCTATGTCCCGGGACAGGGGGGGAGGCTACACCTTC
CDR3aa: CASSPAMSRDRGGGYTF
abundance: .
d_gene: TRBD1
j_gene: TRBJ1-2
v_gene: TRBV19

CDR3nt: TGTGCCAGTAGTATCGGCCCGACTCATTGGACAGGGGGATACAATGAGCAGTTCTTC
CDR3aa: CASSIGPTHWTGGYNEQFF
abundance: .
d_gene: TRBD1
j_gene: TRBJ2-1
v_gene: TRBV19

CDR3nt: TGTGCCAGCAGCCTCCGGGACAGGGTCGGCAATGAGCAGTTCTTC
CDR3aa: CASSLRDRVGNEQFF
abundance: .
d_gene: TRBD1
j_gene: TRBJ2-1
v_gene: TRBV9

CDR3nt: TGCGCCAGCAGCTTGACAGGCTATAGTTCACCCCTCCACTTT
CDR3aa: CASSLTGYSSPLHF
abundance: .
d_gene: .
j_gene: TRBJ1-6
v_gene: TRBV5-1

CDR3nt: TGCGCCACCAAGGGGCGGGAGGGCTCCTACGAGCAGTACTTC
CDR3aa: CATKGREGSYEQYF
abundance: .
d_gene: TRBD2
j_gene: TRBJ2-7
v_gene: TRBV10-2

CDR3nt: TGTGCCAGCAGCGACAGGGGGTATGGTGAAGCTTTCTTT
CDR3aa: CASSDRGYGEAFF
abundance: once
d_gene: TRBD1
j_gene: TRBJ1-1
v_gene: TRBV11-1

CDR3nt: TGTGCCAGCAGTGAAAGGGGGTTTCCCGCGAGTACAAATACGCAGTATTTT
CDR3aa: CASSERGFPASTNTQYF
abundance: few
d_gene: .
j_gene: TRBJ2-3
v_gene: TRBV2

CDR3nt: TGTGCCAGCAGCCTGGGACAGAGTACCTACGAGCAGTACTTC
CDR3aa: CASSLGQSTYEQYF
abundance: few
d_gene: TRBD1
j_gene: TRBJ2-7
v_gene: TRBV6-5

CDR3nt: TGTGCCACCAGCAGGCGCGGGGGGAGCGGCTACACCTTC
CDR3aa: CATSRRGGSGYTF
abundance: .
d_gene: .
j_gene: TRBJ1-2
v_gene: TRBV15

CDR3nt: TGTGCCAGCAGTCCAATGATACCTTCATCTAGCGGGGGGGTCGGGTCCTACAATGAGCAGTTCTTC
CDR3aa: CASSPMIPSSSGGVGSYNEQFF
abundance: .
d_gene: TRBD2
j_gene: TRBJ2-1
v_gene: TRBV27

CDR3nt: TGCAGCGTTGATGGGACTAGCTTAGGAGGGGAGCTGTTTTTT
CDR3aa: CSVDGTSLGGELFF
abundance: .
d_gene: TRBD2
j_gene: TRBJ2-2
v_gene: TRBV29-1

CDR3nt: TGTGCCAGCAGCTTGTTGGGGCCCTACGAGCAGTACTTC
CDR3aa: CASSLLGPYEQYF
abundance: .
d_gene: .
j_gene: TRBJ2-7
v_gene: TRBV5-4